The 30 T cell receptor beta chains below come from one sample, sequenced in a study of CD8 T cells in ankylosing spondylitis. Via MiXCR, TCRdb re-called the 5' RACE reads, giving one row per CDR3 protein. This sample has 130,000 or so distinct CDR3 sequences, with around 7% found just once. Sequencing was carried out using blood, either unsorted or a sorted T cell fraction (not recorded which). These receptors all stem from a male donor with ankylosing spondylitis or in good health (not recorded which).

This clonotype was seen repeatedly, ten times or more. This chain uses TRBV24-1 with TRBJ1-2, with a weak D call TRBD1 (6 bases). Germline lookup yields CDR1 KGHDR and CDR2 SFDVKD. Trimming removed 1 base from V and 0 bases from J, with 11 bases in between. The CDR3 has 16 amino acids. The CDR3 DNA reads as TGTGCCACCAGTGATTTTGGGGGGCCGACTAACTATGGCTACACCTTC. It encodes CATSDFGGPTNYGYTF.

This clonotype has only a few counts. Germline and junction disagree at one end, which may indicate a read error. The chain recombines TRBV5-5 with TRBJ1-3, with D hard to call. From germline, CDR1 is SGHKS and CDR2 YYEKEE (reference sequence). The CDR3 runs to 15 residues. The CDR3 loop reads CASSPGSSRGNAIYF. The DNA of the CDR3 is TGTGCCAGCAGCCCGGGGTCTTCGAGAGGAAACGCCATATATTTT.

Ten or more counts support this clonotype. The chain links TRBV10-3 to TRBJ2-1; 8 nucleotides agree with TRBD2. CDR3 length: 16 residues. The ends lost 2 bases at V and 6 bases at J; junction bases unmatched: 9. The V gene's germline CDR1 is ENHRY and CDR2 SYGVKD. The CDR3 loop reads CAISERAGAGGNEQFF. The DNA of the CDR3 is TGTGCCATCAGTGAGAGAGCGGGGGCCGGGGGCAATGAGCAGTTCTTC.

This clonotype has at least ten counts. The chain recombines TRBV18 with TRBJ2-1; D uncertain. Trimming pared 2 bases from V and 2 bases from J, leaving 7 bases between. Germline CDR1 KGHSH, CDR2 LQKENI. The CDR3 consists of 14 residues. CDR3 sequence reads: CASSPEATYNEQFF. Here the CDR3 DNA reads TGTGCCAGCTCACCAGAGGCTACCTACAATGAGCAGTTCTTC.

This chain connects TRBV12-2 to TRBJ2-7. TRBV12-2 is flagged as a pseudogene. The CDR3 has 17 residues. The CDR3 spells CASRLEVGAARSYEQYF. CDR3 DNA: TGTGCAAGTCGCTTAGAGGTCGGAGCAGCCCGCTCCTACGAGCAGTACTTC.

This clonotype was detected many times. The chain couples TRBV5-1 to TRBJ2-1; TRBD1 matches at 9 bases. CDR1 is SGHRS, CDR2 YFSETQ, per germline. Trimming at V came to 4 bases and at J to 6 bases, leaving 8 bases not matched to a gene. The CDR3 contains 15 residues. CDR3: CASSETGTGPNEQFF. The CDR3 DNA sequence: TGCGCCAGCAGCGAGACCGGGACAGGGCCCAATGAGCAGTTCTTC. The variable domain in full, completed from reference TRBV5-1 and TRBJ2-1, reads KAGVTQTPRYLIKTRGQQVTLSCSPISGHRSVSWYQQTPGQGLQFLFEYFSETQRNKGNFPGRFSGRQFSNSRSEMNVSTLELGDSALYLCASSETGTGPNEQFFGPGTRLTVL.

This clonotype is medium-sized. V usage is TRBV20-1 and J usage is TRBJ2-6; D gene unclear. The germline V gene has CDR1 DFQATT and CDR2 SNEGSKA (reference sequence). The V gene lost 3 bases and the J gene lost 0 bases, with 6 bases spanning the gap. The CDR3 is 14 amino acids. CDR3: CSASLVSGANVLTF. The CDR3 DNA is TGCAGTGCTAGTTTGGTCTCTGGGGCCAACGTCCTGACTTTC.

V and J are TRBV28 and TRBJ2-1; weak D call: TRBD2 (6 bases). Germline V CDR1 and CDR2: MDHEN, SYDVKM. This CDR3 is 15 amino acids long. Trimming stripped 2 bases from V and 6 bases from J, with 14 bases between. CDR3 in DNA: TGTGCCAGCAGTTTACGTAGCGGAGGTCCCAATGAGCAGTTCTTC. Translation gives CASSLRSGGPNEQFF.

This clonotype was seen many times. The chain is built from TRBV7-2 and TRBJ2-5; 8 nucleotides match TRBD1. V lost 3 bases to trimming and J lost 5 bases; unmatched junction nucleotides: 5. The germline gives CDR1 SGHTA, CDR2 FQGNSA. This CDR3 region has 14 residues. The CDR3 region is CASSLSGGRETQYF. The DNA of the CDR3 is TGTGCCAGCAGCTTGTCAGGGGGCCGGGAGACCCAGTACTTC.

This clonotype was recorded at least ten times. CDR3 in DNA: TGTGCCAGCAGTCAGGGACAGGGGAGCTCCTATAATTCACCCCTCCACTTT. Amino acid sequence: CASSQGQGSSYNSPLHF. The V gene is TRBV12-3 or TRBV12-4, the J gene TRBJ1-6; the match to TRBD1 covers 10 bases. CDR3 length: 17 residues. V shed 5 bases, J shed 0 bases, and the junction held 4 bases outside the gene matches.

In its sample, this clonotype was seen many times. The chain joins TRBV14 to TRBJ1-1; tentative D call: TRBD1 (5 bases). V was shortened by 4 bases and J by 5 bases, with 11 bases between the two germline ends. This CDR3 has 13 amino acids. Germline V gene lookup returns CDR1 SGHDN and CDR2 FVKESK. CDR3 in DNA: TGTGCCAGCAGCCTCGAGGGGAGGACTGAAGCTTTCTTT. Amino acids: CASSLEGRTEAFF.

This clonotype was detected many times. The genes are TRBV7-2 and TRBJ2-2, with TRBD2 matching over 8 bases. V dropped 7 bases and J dropped 5; count of bases not matched to a gene: 9. Germline-derived CDR1 and CDR2 are SGHTA and FQGNSA. This CDR3 spans 15 amino acids. CDR3 coding DNA: TGTGCCAGCATCCAGGTAGCGGGAAGGACCGGGGAGCTGTTTTTT. Encoded protein: CASIQVAGRTGELFF.

This clonotype has ten or more counts. The V and J genes are TRBV12-3 or TRBV12-4 and TRBJ2-7; the D gene is possibly TRBD2 (6 bases). The CDR3 consists of 17 residues. Trimming left V 5 bases short and J 0 bases short, with 20 bases between. The CDR3 here is CASSLGAGPLASYEQYF. The CDR3 DNA follows: TGTGCCAGCAGTCTCGGAGCGGGCCCCTTGGCCTCCTACGAGCAGTACTTC.

This clonotype was detected many times. The V call is TRBV7-8, the J call TRBJ2-2, with TRBD2 matching over 8 bases. The CDR3 spans 16 residues. After removal of 7 bases from V and 2 bases from J, the junction contained 9 bases not matched to a gene. CDR1 and CDR2 from the germline V gene are SGHVS and FQNEAQ. The CDR3 loop is CASTKNRGGNTGELFF. In nucleotides, the CDR3 is TGTGCCAGCACCAAAAACCGGGGGGGTAACACCGGGGAGCTGTTTTTT. The variable domain in full, with the rest retrieved from reference TRBV7-8 and TRBJ2-2, is GAGVSQSPRYKVAKRGQDVALRCDPISGHVSLFWYQQALGQGPEFLTYFQNEAQLDKSGLPSDRFFAERPEGSVSTLKIQRTQQEDSAVYLCASTKNRGGNTGELFFGEGSRLTVL.

Of note for this clonotype: With a much larger clone just one base away, this may be a read error. The rearrangement joins TRBV18 to TRBJ2-5; 7 bases are shared with TRBD1. CDR1 is KGHSH and CDR2 is LQKENI in the germline V gene. This CDR3 comprises 14 residues. The chain's CDR3 is CASSRQGFQETQNF. For the CDR3, the DNA is TGTGCCAGCTCAAGACAGGGTTTCCAAGAGACCCAGAACTTC.

This clonotype was seen repeatedly, ten times or more. This chain joins TRBV19 and TRBJ2-1, with TRBD1 identical over 11 bases. With 6 bases clipped from V and 6 bases from J, the junction kept 7 bases outside the gene matches. Germline CDR1 is LNHDA and CDR2 is SQIVND (reference sequence). CDR3 length: 15 residues. This CDR3 is CASRLGQGAVNEQFF. The CDR3 DNA reads TGTGCCAGTAGACTAGGACAGGGGGCGGTCAATGAGCAGTTCTTC.

This clonotype was observed at least ten times. The V call is TRBV12-3 or TRBV12-4, the J call TRBJ1-1, with D unclear. The CDR3 has 12 residues. Trimming took off 6 bases at V and 5 bases at J, with 10 bases between the two ends. This CDR3 reads CASRGPYTEAFF. The DNA for the CDR3 is TGTGCCAGCAGGGGTCCATATACTGAAGCTTTCTTT.

This clonotype was seen a few times. The gene calls are TRBV5-5 and TRBJ2-7; maybe TRBD2 (5 bases). V was cut by 1 base and J by 0 bases, with 11 bases left in between. The CDR3 has 15 amino acids. Germline lookup yields CDR1 SGHKS and CDR2 YYEKEE (reference sequence). CDR3 sequence (DNA): TGTGCCAGCAGCTTGAGTCTAGCCGGCTCCTACGAGCAGTACTTC. It translates to CASSLSLAGSYEQYF. Variable domain in full (rest from reference TRBV5-5 and TRBJ2-7): DAGVTQSPTHLIKTRGQQVTLRCSPISGHKSVSWYQQVLGQGPQFIFQYYEKEERGRGNFPDRFSARQFPNYSSELNVNALLLGDSALYLCASSLSLAGSYEQYFGPGTRLTVT.

The V call is TRBV20-1, the J call TRBJ1-5; D may be TRBD1 (6 bases). From germline, CDR1 is DFQATT and CDR2 SNEGSKA (reference sequence). CDR3 length: 17 amino acids. V was shortened by 0 bases and J by 4 bases, with 19 bases between the two germline ends. CDR3 protein: CSARDLVAGARNQPQHF. CDR3 DNA sequence: TGCAGTGCTAGAGATTTGGTCGCAGGGGCTAGGAATCAGCCCCAGCATTTT.

Ten or more counts support this clonotype. The J gene is TRBJ2-1, the V gene TRBV20-1; D is unresolved. This CDR3 has 10 amino acids. V dropped 6 bases and J dropped 4 bases, with 4 bases sitting between them. Germline CDR1 and CDR2: DFQATT and SNEGSKA (reference sequence). This CDR3 reads CSARYNEQFF. The DNA for the CDR3 is TGCAGTGCACGTTACAATGAGCAGTTCTTC.

This clonotype was seen repeatedly, ten times or more. V and J are TRBV10-2 and TRBJ2-3, with TRBD2 matching over 11 bases. Germline CDR1 WSHSY, CDR2 SAAADI. The V gene end was trimmed by 6 bases and the J gene end by 6 bases; junction bases not matched to a gene: 8. The length of the CDR3 is 15 residues. The CDR3 here is CASRSLAGGADTQYF. CDR3 bases: TGCGCCAGCAGGAGCCTAGCGGGGGGAGCGGATACGCAGTATTTT.

This clonotype was seen at least ten times. This rearrangement joins TRBV7-2 to TRBJ2-1; tentatively, D is TRBD2 (6 bases). Germline assignment: CDR1 SGHTA and CDR2 FQGNSA. There are 15 residues in the CDR3. With 5 bases removed from V and 4 bases from J, the gap between germline ends came to 15 bases. In DNA form, the CDR3 reads TGTGCCAGCAGCCCGACCCGGGACTTTTACAATGAGCAGTTCTTC. Translation gives CASSPTRDFYNEQFF.

At least ten counts were recorded for this clonotype. The chain carries TRBV20-1 and TRBJ2-1; D gene uncertain. Trimming pared 0 bases from V and 0 bases from J, leaving 6 bases between. This CDR3 is 14 amino acids long. CDR1 and CDR2 (germline): DFQATT, SNEGSKA (reference sequence). In DNA, the CDR3 is TGCAGTGCTAGAGACGAGCGCTCCTACAATGAGCAGTTCTTC. Translated, it gives CSARDERSYNEQFF.

This clonotype was detected a few times. The chain recombines TRBV9 with TRBJ2-7; D is ambiguous. The V gene lost 3 bases and the J gene lost 6 bases, with 16 bases spanning the gap. Germline V gives CDR1 SGDLS, CDR2 YYNGEE. There are 14 residues in the CDR3. The CDR3 coding sequence is TGTGCCAGCAGCGCACGGCCACAGTCGTTCGAGCAGTACTTC. This sequence encodes CASSARPQSFEQYF.

This clonotype was found many times. The gene calls are TRBV20-1 and TRBJ2-3; 13 nucleotides agree with TRBD2. Looked up from germline, CDR1 is DFQATT and CDR2 is SNEGSKA (reference sequence). This CDR3 has 16 amino acids. V was pared by 0 bases and J by 7 bases, with 7 bases of the junction left unmatched. The DNA for the CDR3 is TGCAGTGCTAGAGATCTAACTAGCGGGGGGGCGAATACGCAGTATTTT. It specifies CSARDLTSGGANTQYF.

There are many counts of this clonotype. V is TRBV4-1 and J is TRBJ2-1; D not certain. Germline V CDR1 and CDR2: MGHRA, YSYEKL. CDR3 length: 15 amino acids. With 0 bases removed from V and 9 bases from J, the gap between germline ends came to 15 bases. CDR3 nucleotide sequence: TGCGCCAGCAGCCAAGATGTGTGGTCCCGCTTTGAGCAGTTCTTC. This translates into CASSQDVWSRFEQFF.

This clonotype was counted many times. This chain uses TRBV5-1 with TRBJ2-3; tentative D call: TRBD2 (6 bases). The CDR3 length is 16 residues. The germline V and J ends were trimmed by 5 bases and 0 bases, with 16 bases remaining between them. CDR1 and CDR2 from the germline V gene are SGHRS and YFSETQ. The CDR3 DNA is TGCGCCAGCAGTCCGGGACTTAGCGGTAGCACAGATACGCAGTATTTT. It encodes CASSPGLSGSTDTQYF. The variable domain in full, completed from reference TRBV5-1 and TRBJ2-3, reads KAGVTQTPRYLIKTRGQQVTLSCSPISGHRSVSWYQQTPGQGLQFLFEYFSETQRNKGNFPGRFSGRQFSNSRSEMNVSTLELGDSALYLCASSPGLSGSTDTQYFGPGTRLTVL.

The sample holds many counts of this clonotype. The J gene is TRBJ2-3, the V gene TRBV12-3 or TRBV12-4; D is undetermined. The CDR3 contains 11 residues. Trimming stripped 3 bases from V and 5 bases from J, with 3 bases between. The DNA of the CDR3 is TGTGCCAGCAGTTTCGGAGATACGCAGTATTTT. Translating gives CASSFGDTQYF.

This clonotype was seen at least ten times. The chain has TRBV5-1 and TRBJ1-2; 7 positions match TRBD1. Germline values: CDR1 SGHRS, CDR2 YFSETQ. V shed 0 bases and J 2 bases; nucleotides not matched to a gene: 4. This CDR3 has 15 amino acids. The CDR3 DNA is TGCGCCAGCAGCTTGGATGGACAGGAGAACTATGGCTACACCTTC. It codes for CASSLDGQENYGYTF.

This clonotype has more than one count but fewer than ten. A much more abundant neighbour one base away suggests this may be a read error. CDR3 sequence reads: CASSLVSGWGGTQYF. In DNA form, the CDR3 reads TGCGCCAGCAGCTTGGTTTCCGGGTGGGGAGGGACCCAGTACTTC. This chain uses TRBV5-1 with TRBJ2-5; perhaps TRBD2 as D (6 bases). Trimming left V 0 bases short and J 7 bases short, with 16 bases between. The V gene's germline CDR1 is SGHRS and CDR2 YFSETQ. There are 15 residues in the CDR3.